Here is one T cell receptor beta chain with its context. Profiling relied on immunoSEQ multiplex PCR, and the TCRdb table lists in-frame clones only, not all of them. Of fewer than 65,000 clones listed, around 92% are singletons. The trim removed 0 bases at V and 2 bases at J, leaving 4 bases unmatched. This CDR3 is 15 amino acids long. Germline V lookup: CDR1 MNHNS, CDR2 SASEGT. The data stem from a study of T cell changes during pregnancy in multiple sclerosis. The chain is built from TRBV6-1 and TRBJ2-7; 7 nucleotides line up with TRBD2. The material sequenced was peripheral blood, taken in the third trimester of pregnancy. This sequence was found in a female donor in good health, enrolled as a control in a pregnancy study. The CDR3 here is CASSEARGGAYEQYF. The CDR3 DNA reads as TGTGCCAGCAGTGAAGCGCGCGGGGGAGCCTACGAGCAGTACTTC.